This T cell receptor (beta chain) is from a study of OX40 agonist ivuxolimab in advanced cancers. Libraries were prepared by immunoSEQ multiplex PCR; TCRdb keeps only in-frame clonotypes and omits some of them. The sample lists over 65,000 clones, just under 95% occurring once. CDR3 length: 14 residues. This clonotype was sampled from an adult with an advanced solid tumor such as melanoma, head and neck, liver or kidney cancer. The chain couples TRBV21-1 to TRBJ2-7; the D call of TRBD1 is as the table states it, not checked on the DNA. TRBV21-1 is a pseudogene segment. The sample consisted of CD4+ or CD8+ T cells sorted from blood, taken in a trial of the OX40 agonist ivuxolimab. CDR3 region: CASSYRDRDYEQYF. In DNA form, the CDR3 reads TGTGCCAGCAGCTACCGGGACAGGGACTACGAGCAGTACTTC.